A single T cell receptor (beta chain) is shown here with its context. Its antigen is not known. The data stem from a study of shared clonotypes between healthy human individuals. Germline values: CDR1 MNHEY, CDR2 SMNVEV (reference sequence). The germline V and J ends were trimmed by 6 bases and 10 bases, with 19 bases remaining between them. The CDR3 sequence is 14 residues long. General study results and limits: Clonotype sharing among donors, it was expected, would be affected by sequencing depth.

Measured with immunoSEQ multiplex PCR; TCRdb has only the in-frame clones, and not every one. The repertoire includes a few million clones, approximately 90% of them detected once, and approximately 0.39% sits in the top ten. This chain joins TRBV27 and TRBJ1-3; D may be TRBD1 (5 bases). Sample: naive CD4+ T cells from PBMCs. Regarding subset: CD45RA+ positively selected. The sequence was obtained from a man between 18 and 35 years old in good health. Some clones in this sample may be carry-over from other donors' samples. CDR3 protein: CASSPAGTLRTIYF. The CDR3 DNA sequence: TGTGCCAGCAGCCCCGCCGGGACCCTTCGAACCATATATTTT.